This passage covers 17 T cell receptor beta chains from one sample sequenced in a study of T cell repertoires in cytomegalovirus infection. A single record per CDR3 protein comes from TCRdb applying MiXCR to the reads. The sample yields fewer than 300,000 distinct CDR3 sequences, roughly 26% seen once. The sample was PBMCs. Every receptor here comes from a human donor in good health (CMV status not recorded). Some clones in this sample may be carry-over from other donors' samples.

This clonotype was observed a few times. The V and J genes are TRBV11-2 and TRBJ1-5; D is possibly TRBD1 (6 bases). Germline V gene data show CDR1 as SGHAT and CDR2 as FQNNGV. The CDR3 length is 15 residues. V lost 1 base to trimming and J lost 6 bases, with 13 bases between them. CDR3 loop: CASSLGGRDGQPQHF. The CDR3 DNA is TGTGCCAGCAGCTTAGGGGGGCGCGACGGTCAGCCCCAGCATTTT.

This clonotype was seen a handful of times. This rearrangement joins TRBV19 to TRBJ2-7; D may be TRBD2 (10 bases). The V end was cut by 7 bases, the J end by 3 bases, with 25 bases between. This CDR3 spans 17 amino acids. Per the germline V gene, CDR1 is LNHDA and CDR2 is SQIVND (reference sequence). CDR3 in amino acids: CASIGQGPSGGIYEQYF. CDR3 DNA: TGTGCCAGTATCGGACAGGGGCCTAGCGGGGGAATCTACGAGCAGTACTTC.

This clonotype came up a few times. This CDR3 reads CASSLYRDGEKLFF. CDR3 coding DNA: TGTGCCAGCAGTTTGTACAGGGATGGTGAAAAACTGTTTTTT. The genes are TRBV12-3 or TRBV12-4 and TRBJ1-4; the D gene is possibly TRBD1 (6 bases). The CDR3 has 14 residues. Trimming stripped 3 bases from V and 7 bases from J, with 12 bases between.

This clonotype has a handful of counts. V gene TRBV7-6 combines with J gene TRBJ2-2; possible D gene TRBD2, 6 bases. V lost 6 bases, J lost 2 bases, and 13 bases lay in between. Germline V gene sequence: CDR1 SGHVS, CDR2 FNYEAQ. The CDR3 contains 15 residues. This chain's CDR3 is CASRSTGTNTGELFF. The CDR3 coding sequence is TGTGCCAGCAGATCTACCGGGACTAACACCGGGGAGCTGTTTTTT.

Ten or more counts support this clonotype. V usage is TRBV28 and J usage is TRBJ1-1; TRBD1 matches at 9 bases. This CDR3 has 13 amino acids. Germline V lookup: CDR1 MDHEN, CDR2 SYDVKM. The V and J ends lost 5 bases and 10 bases, in that order; junction bases with no gene match: 8. For the CDR3, the DNA is TGTGCCAGCAGTCGACAGGGGGAAAGGCGAGCTTTCTTT. Protein: CASSRQGERRAFF.

This clonotype was picked up many times. The chain links TRBV11-2 to TRBJ2-5; possible D gene TRBD1, 7 bases. This CDR3 has 15 residues. The V gene's germline CDR1 is SGHAT and CDR2 FQNNGV. Trimming took 1 base from V and 5 from J, leaving 14 bases between them. Here the CDR3 DNA reads TGTGCCAGCAGCTTAGTCGGAGGGGGCCGGGAGACCCAGTACTTC. Encoded protein: CASSLVGGGRETQYF.

This clonotype was detected many times. V gene TRBV25-1 combines with J gene TRBJ2-6; possibly TRBD1 for D (6 bases). The germline V gene has CDR1 MGHDK and CDR2 SYGVNS. CDR3 size: 16 residues. Trimming pared 0 bases from V and 2 bases from J, leaving 8 bases between. The CDR3 nucleotides read TGTGCCAGCAGTGAATATAGGACAGCTGGGGCCAACGTCCTGACTTTC. It specifies CASSEYRTAGANVLTF. The complete variable domain, with remaining parts taken from reference TRBV25-1 and TRBJ2-6, reads EADIYQTPRYLVIGTGKKITLECSQTMGHDKMYWYQQDPGMELHLIHYSYGVNSTEKGDLSSESTVSRIRTEHFPLTLESARPSHTSQYLCASSEYRTAGANVLTFGAGSRLTVL.

The chain links TRBV6-2 or TRBV6-3 to TRBJ2-7; maybe TRBD1 (6 bases). CDR3 length: 13 amino acids. CDR1 is MNHEY, CDR2 SVGEGT, per germline. V lost 2 bases to trimming and J lost 6 bases, with 11 bases between them. CDR3 bases: TGTGCCAGCAGTTACAGAGACAGGACCGAGCAGTACTTC. Translating gives CASSYRDRTEQYF.

The sample holds many counts of this clonotype. The genes are TRBV7-6 and TRBJ2-5, with D unclear. The CDR3 covers 16 residues. Germline values: CDR1 SGHVS, CDR2 FNYEAQ. The ends were cut back, 2 bases at V and 2 bases at J, with 15 bases in the middle. The CDR3 sequence: CASSLLSSGRQETQYF. CDR3 nucleotides: TGTGCCAGCAGCTTACTCTCCAGTGGCAGACAAGAGACCCAGTACTTC.

This chain links TRBV3-1 with TRBJ2-3; no firm D call. The CDR3 has 13 residues. Trimming removed 4 bases from V and 4 bases from J, with 9 bases in between. Germline CDR1 reads LGHDT; CDR2 reads YNNKEL (reference sequence). The CDR3 sequence: CASSPTNADTQYF. Written as DNA, the CDR3 is TGTGCCAGCAGCCCAACGAACGCAGATACGCAGTATTTT.

The count of this clonotype is one. V is TRBV23-1 and J is TRBJ1-5; possibly TRBD1 for D (6 bases). TRBV23-1 is an ORF; its function is uncertain. Trimming pared 4 bases from V and 4 bases from J, leaving 17 bases between. There are 16 residues in the CDR3. In DNA form, the CDR3 reads TGCGCCAGCAGTCTTGAAGAGGGGGGGAAGAATCAGCCCCAGCATTTT. It yields the protein CASSLEEGGKNQPQHF.

This clonotype was picked up many times. The V call is TRBV7-2, the J call TRBJ2-1; 7 bases map to TRBD1. The J segment lost 10 bases and the V segment lost 5 bases, leaving 14 bases of the junction unmatched. The CDR3 is 15 amino acids. Germline V CDR1 and CDR2: SGHTA, FQGNSA. CDR3 sequence: CASSAGGRQGDEQFF. Written as DNA, the CDR3 is TGTGCCAGCAGCGCAGGGGGAAGACAGGGCGACGAGCAGTTCTTC.

The table lists this clonotype with a few counts. The CDR3 DNA follows: TGTGCCATCGGGCGGACAGGGGAGTCTGAAGCTTTCTTT. This sequence encodes CAIGRTGESEAFF. This rearrangement joins TRBV10-3 to TRBJ1-1, with 9 bases aligning to TRBD1. The CDR3 totals 13 residues. Germline V gene lookup returns CDR1 ENHRY and CDR2 SYGVKD. V trimming: 8 bases; J trimming: 6 bases; junction bases outside the gene matches: 7.

The chain recombines TRBV9 with TRBJ1-1; D not resolved. The V and J ends lost 0 bases and 0 bases respectively, with 3 bases between them. Germline V CDR1 and CDR2: SGDLS, YYNGEE. This CDR3 has 13 amino acids. The CDR3 sequence: CASSVAMNTEAFF. Here the CDR3 DNA reads TGTGCCAGCAGCGTAGCCATGAACACTGAAGCTTTCTTT.

The V and J genes are TRBV5-1 and TRBJ1-1; D is possibly TRBD1 (5 bases). The CDR3 is made up of 14 amino acids. V was shortened by 2 bases and J by 7 bases, with 15 bases between the two germline ends. Looked up from germline, CDR1 is SGHRS and CDR2 is YFSETQ. CDR3 nucleotides: TGCGCCAGCAGCTTTAGCGGAAGGGGCCGTGAAGCTTTCTTT. Protein product: CASSFSGRGREAFF.

This clonotype was counted between two and nine times. The chain combines TRBV20-1 with TRBJ2-2, with 8 bases that match TRBD1. The junction had 5 bases not matched to a gene; V was cut back by 0 bases and J by 5 bases. The CDR3 covers 15 residues. The germline V gene has CDR1 DFQATT and CDR2 SNEGSKA (reference sequence). The DNA of the CDR3 is TGCAGTGCTAGAGACCGGGACAGGACTACCGGGGAGCTGTTTTTT. Protein sequence: CSARDRDRTTGELFF.

A few counts support this clonotype. V usage is TRBV12-3 or TRBV12-4 and J usage is TRBJ1-2; D not certain. The CDR3 covers 13 residues. V was shortened by 7 bases and J by 7 bases, with 16 bases between the two germline ends. CDR3 nucleotide sequence: TGTGCCAGCACCGGCCCCGTGTTGTCTGGCTACACCTTC. Residues: CASTGPVLSGYTF.